The source of this T cell receptor beta chain is a study of control samples from healthy donors and cancer patients. Sequenced by immunoSEQ multiplex PCR; TCRdb stores in-frame clones only, minus some. The table lists 100,000 or so clones, around 80% of them singletons, with about 10% in the top ten. The CDR3 contains 15 residues. The trim removed 1 base at V and 7 bases at J, leaving 3 bases unmatched. CDR1 is SGHRS and CDR2 is YFSETQ in the germline V gene. The specimen was blood. This clonotype was obtained from a woman aged 55-70 years in good health. The chain recombines TRBV5-1 with TRBJ2-3; 13 nucleotides agree with TRBD2. Here the CDR3 DNA reads TGCGCCAGCAGCTTGACTAGCGGGGGGGCGAATACGCAGTATTTT. This translates into CASSLTSGGANTQYF.